One and the same sample provided the 2 T cell receptor beta chains below, sequenced in a study of T cell responses to AZD1222 COVID-19 vaccine (dated by TCRdb to the early 2020s). Taken with the paper, the label for time point translates to: about 28 days (+/-7) after the second vaccine dose. The library was prepared using the immunoSEQ multiplex PCR assay. This immuneACCESS table, as held by TCRdb, lists in-frame sequences with V and J called but not all clones. Of the missing ones, under half trace to an unresolved V gene in checked studies; the others have no known cause. In all, the sample holds roughly 120,000 clones, and 94% of those were seen once. The top ten clonotypes cover roughly 3.1% of the sample. This specimen consisted of peripheral blood, obtained 28 days after the second AZD1222 dose. The receptor source for this set is an adult who received the AZD1222 COVID-19 vaccine.

The rearrangement joins TRBV29-1 to TRBJ2-1; tentative D call: TRBD1 (6 bases). CDR1 is SQVTM and CDR2 is ANQGSEA in the germline V gene. This CDR3 has 16 amino acids. V lost 6 bases and J lost 5, with 23 bases in between. For the CDR3, the DNA is TGCAGCGTCTACGGAAAGTACGGGACACAAAACAATGAGCAGTTCTTC. Its translation is CSVYGKYGTQNNEQFF.

The chain uses TRBV29-1 and TRBJ1-1, with TRBD1 matching 7 bases. There are 15 residues in the CDR3. V trimming: 4 bases; J trimming: 0 bases; junction bases outside the gene matches: 8. Per the germline V gene, CDR1 is SQVTM and CDR2 is ANQGSEA. The CDR3 sequence: CSVASDRSMNTEAFF. DNA of the CDR3: TGCAGCGTTGCCTCGGACAGGTCCATGAACACTGAAGCTTTCTTT.